The 22 T cell receptor beta chains below come from one sample, sequenced in a study of cytomegalovirus exposure and HLA in healthy donors (dated by TCRdb to about 2017). The method was the immunoSEQ multiplex PCR assay. For the multiplex PCR, a mixture combining 60 forward primers for TCR Vbeta segments and 13 reverse primers for TCR Jbeta segments was used. This is the immuneACCESS table as TCRdb keeps it, with only in-frame sequences that have V and J called. A part of the clones is gone; compared with another copy, unresolved V genes explain less than half, and the rest is unexplained. For this sample, the table gives under 250,000 clones. The ten top clones hold 1.1% of the sample. Sequences were obtained from PBMCs. The receptors here all came from a girl between 2 and 10 years old in good health and CMV-seropositive.

The genes are TRBV6-5 and TRBJ2-7; 9 bases are a match to TRBD2. V shed 8 bases, J shed 0 bases, and the junction held 8 bases outside the gene matches. Germline CDR1 reads MNHEY; CDR2 reads SVGAGI. This CDR3 contains 15 residues. This CDR3 reads CASGTRSGSSYEQYF. CDR3 bases: TGTGCCAGCGGGACTCGTAGCGGGAGCTCCTACGAGCAGTACTTC.

The chain carries TRBV9 and TRBJ2-1; perhaps TRBD2 as D (5 bases). The CDR3 has 12 amino acids. The V end lost 1 base, the J end lost 9 bases, and 8 bases lay between the germline ends. Germline V lookup: CDR1 SGDLS, CDR2 YYNGEE. The CDR3 sequence is CASSVSSGEQFF. The DNA for the CDR3 is TGTGCCAGCAGCGTAAGCAGCGGTGAGCAGTTCTTC.

V usage is TRBV27 and J usage is TRBJ2-1, with 12 bases identical to TRBD2. The CDR3 extends over 20 amino acids. The V gene end was trimmed by 2 bases and the J gene end by 8 bases; junction bases not matched to a gene: 19. Germline CDR1 MNHEY, CDR2 SMNVEV (reference sequence). This CDR3 is CASSLGSLAGGYGGADEQFF. As DNA, the CDR3 is TGTGCCAGCAGTTTAGGGTCACTAGCGGGAGGATATGGGGGTGCCGATGAGCAGTTCTTC.

For this clone: This CDR3 is also generated by other DNA sequences in the sample. The CDR3 protein is CASSLGQGANEQFF. CDR3 in DNA: TGCGCCAGCAGCCTGGGACAGGGGGCGAATGAGCAGTTCTTC. V and J are TRBV5-1 and TRBJ2-1, with 12 bases matching TRBD1. Germline V gene lookup returns CDR1 SGHRS and CDR2 YFSETQ. The CDR3 covers 14 residues. The junction had 3 bases not matched to a gene; V was cut back by 4 bases and J by 7 bases.

The chain recombines TRBV10-1 with TRBJ2-5, with D perhaps TRBD1 (5 bases). The end of the DNA fits TRBJ2-7 better, so the J call may be wrong. This CDR3 is 15 amino acids long. In germline, CDR1 is WNHNN, CDR2 SYGVQD (reference sequence). CDR3 in amino acids: CASSEAPGRLHEQYF. CDR3 DNA: TGCGCCAGCAGTGAGGCGCCAGGGCGCCTACACGAGCAGTACTTC.

The chain is built from TRBV27 and TRBJ2-7; D might be TRBD2 (5 bases). Germline V gives CDR1 MNHEY, CDR2 SMNVEV (reference sequence). V was shortened by 4 bases and J by 5 bases, with 24 bases between the two germline ends. CDR3 length: 17 amino acids. The CDR3 bases are TGTGCCAGCAGTTCACGGGTTGCTTCGGGATCTCTCCACGAGCAGTACTTC. Translated, it gives CASSSRVASGSLHEQYF.

The V and J genes are TRBV18 and TRBJ2-3; D perhaps matches TRBD2 (6 bases). This CDR3 comprises 16 residues. CDR1 KGHSH and CDR2 LQKENI come from the germline V gene. Trimming pared 2 bases from V and 2 bases from J, leaving 14 bases between. CDR3: CASSPKGGGNTDTQYF. In nucleotides, the CDR3 is TGTGCCAGCTCACCAAAGGGCGGCGGGAACACAGATACGCAGTATTTT.

This chain joins TRBV7-2 and TRBJ2-7, with 11 bases identical to TRBD2. V shed 5 bases and J 3 bases; nucleotides not matched to a gene: 6. Germline loops: CDR1 SGHTA, CDR2 FQGNSA. The CDR3 is 15 amino acids. The CDR3 region has the DNA TGTGCCAGCAGCCCTCGGACTAGCGGGCACTACGAGCAGTACTTC. Translation gives CASSPRTSGHYEQYF. The entire variable domain, with the rest obtained from reference TRBV7-2 and TRBJ2-7, is as follows: GAGVSQSPSNKVTEKGKDVELRCDPISGHTALYWYRQSLGQGLEFLIYFQGNSAPDKSGLPSDRFSAERTGGSVSTLTIQRTQQEDSAVYLCASSPRTSGHYEQYFGPGTRLTVT.

This chain links TRBV6-1 with TRBJ1-5; TRBD1 aligns across 8 bases. The CDR3 has 19 residues. Germline CDR1 and CDR2: MNHNS and SASEGT. Trimming removed 2 bases from V and 0 bases from J; junction bases left unmatched: 12. This CDR3 reads CASSERRTGRPYSNQPQHF. CDR3 nucleotides: TGTGCCAGCAGTGAACGAAGGACAGGGCGACCATATAGCAATCAGCCCCAGCATTTT.

This chain connects TRBV4-2 to TRBJ2-3; D possibly corresponds to TRBD2 (5 bases). V was clipped by 1 base and J by 3 bases, with 8 bases between them. The CDR3 loop spans 14 amino acids. CDR1 is LGHNA and CDR2 is YNFKEQ in the germline V gene. The CDR3 region is CASSQVGATDTQYF. The DNA for the CDR3 is TGTGCCAGCAGCCAAGTGGGAGCAACAGATACGCAGTATTTT.

The chain links TRBV4-1 to TRBJ2-3, with TRBD2 matching 12 bases. This CDR3 is 20 amino acids long. Germline CDR1 and CDR2: MGHRA and YSYEKL. J was trimmed by 2 bases and V by 2 bases; bases with no gene match: 14. Here the CDR3 DNA reads TGCGCCAGCAGCCAAAAGGGGCTAGCGGGAGGGGCCGGGGACACAGATACGCAGTATTTT. It yields the protein CASSQKGLAGGAGDTDTQYF.

The V call is TRBV7-6, the J call TRBJ2-1; 8 positions agree with TRBD2. With 4 bases clipped from V and 2 bases from J, the junction kept 10 bases outside the gene matches. Germline V CDR1 and CDR2: SGHVS, FNYEAQ. The CDR3 spans 17 residues. In DNA form, the CDR3 reads TGTGCCAGCAGCTCCGGGGGGGATACTAGCGCCTACAATGAGCAGTTCTTC. Its translation: CASSSGGDTSAYNEQFF.

The chain employs TRBV6-6 and TRBJ1-5, with a tentative D call TRBD1 (5 bases). The CDR3 covers 13 residues. Germline values: CDR1 MNHNY, CDR2 SVGAGI (reference sequence). The V end lost 2 bases, the J end lost 6 bases, and 8 bases lay between the germline ends. CDR3 protein: CASSYGGSQPQHF. CDR3 DNA: TGTGCCAGCAGTTACGGGGGGAGTCAGCCCCAGCATTTT.

The rearrangement uses TRBV10-2 and TRBJ1-2; the D gene is possibly TRBD1 (6 bases). This CDR3 comprises 13 residues. Trimming shortened V by 6 bases and J by 4 bases, and 12 bases separated the two germline ends. CDR1 is WSHSY and CDR2 is SAAADI in the germline V gene. This chain's CDR3 is CASSDTGTYGYTF. For the CDR3, the DNA is TGCGCCAGCAGCGATACAGGGACCTATGGCTACACCTTC.

This chain links TRBV19 with TRBJ2-7; TRBD1 aligns across 7 bases. Trimming removed 8 bases from V and 7 bases from J; junction bases left unmatched: 17. The germline CDR1 and CDR2 sequences are LNHDA and SQIVND (reference sequence). The CDR3 has 15 amino acids. Here the CDR3 reads CASSSSGTVTMEQYF. CDR3 DNA sequence: TGTGCCAGTTCTTCCTCCGGGACAGTCACCATGGAGCAGTACTTC.

The V call is TRBV10-3, the J call TRBJ1-5; D is unresolved. Trimming stripped 3 bases from V and 6 bases from J, with 9 bases between. Germline CDR1 and CDR2: ENHRY and SYGVKD. The CDR3 length is 13 residues. The CDR3 DNA is TGTGCCATCAGTGACCCCCCAGGTCAGCCCCAGCATTTT. As protein: CAISDPPGQPQHF.

The chain is built from TRBV5-1 and TRBJ1-4; 7 bases align to TRBD1. CDR1 is SGHRS, CDR2 YFSETQ, per germline. The junction had 6 bases not matched to a gene; V was cut back by 0 bases and J by 1 base. The CDR3 sequence is 17 residues long. CDR3 sequence: CASSLATGVGTNEKLFF. CDR3 bases: TGCGCCAGCAGCTTGGCCACAGGGGTAGGAACTAATGAAAAACTGTTTTTT.

The chain employs TRBV18 and TRBJ1-1, with D possibly being TRBD1 (6 bases). CDR3 size: 15 residues. Trimming took off 3 bases at V and 0 bases at J, with 11 bases between the two ends. CDR1 and CDR2 (germline): KGHSH, LQKENI. CDR3 protein: CASSPPGDMNTEAFF. In nucleotides, the CDR3 is TGTGCCAGCTCACCCCCCGGGGACATGAACACTGAAGCTTTCTTT.

The rearrangement links TRBV19 to TRBJ2-2; 8 positions match TRBD2. The V gene's germline CDR1 is LNHDA and CDR2 SQIVND (reference sequence). V trimming: 4 bases; J trimming: 5 bases; junction bases outside the gene matches: 3. The CDR3 runs 14 residues. The CDR3 reads CASSTGGWTGELFF. The CDR3 coding sequence is TGTGCCAGTAGTACGGGAGGGTGGACCGGGGAGCTGTTTTTT.

The V gene is TRBV28, the J gene TRBJ1-5; D is perhaps TRBD1 (5 bases). The germline V gene encodes CDR1 MDHEN and CDR2 SYDVKM. V was pared by 1 base and J by 4 bases, with 20 bases between. The CDR3 extends over 18 amino acids. In nucleotides, the CDR3 is TGTGCCAGCAGTTTATTCACTGGAACGACAGACTTTAATCAGCCCCAGCATTTT. The encoded protein is CASSLFTGTTDFNQPQHF.

The J gene is TRBJ2-1, the V gene TRBV29-1, with D tentatively TRBD1 (7 bases). Per the germline V gene, CDR1 is SQVTM and CDR2 is ANQGSEA. This CDR3 comprises 15 residues. Trimming removed 2 bases at V and 7 bases at J, with 18 bases between. As DNA, the CDR3 is TGCAGCGTTGAACGGGGGTCAGGGGGTAATAATGAGCAGTTCTTC. This gives the protein CSVERGSGGNNEQFF.

The chain's CDR3 is CASSLLGTGVGELFF. As DNA, the CDR3 is TGTGCCAGCAGTTTATTAGGGACAGGGGTCGGGGAGCTGTTTTTT. The chain links TRBV27 to TRBJ2-2, with TRBD1 matching 10 bases. The V gene end was trimmed by 1 base and the J gene end by 7 bases; junction bases not matched to a gene: 3. Per germline, CDR1 MNHEY and CDR2 SMNVEV (reference sequence). CDR3 length equals 15 residues.